This T cell receptor beta chain derives from a study of cytomegalovirus exposure and HLA in healthy donors. On this clone itself: One base away lies a much larger clone, so this may be a sequencing read error.

The V gene lost 6 bases and the J gene lost 7 bases, with 15 bases spanning the gap. This CDR3 region has 12 residues. The germline V gene has CDR1 SQVTM and CDR2 ANQGSEA. The study ran its PCR with 60 Vbeta and 13 Jbeta primers. Generated by immunoSEQ multiplex PCR, the TCRdb table keeps only in-frame clones and is missing some. The table records under 60,000 clones, around three quarters of them present only once. This TCR derives from a woman between 35 and 50 years old in good health and CMV-seropositive. Sample: PBMCs. The J gene is TRBJ1-2, the V gene TRBV29-1, with D maybe TRBD1 (5 bases). The CDR3 DNA is TGCAGCGTCCCAGGCTGGGGGGGTGGCTACACCTTC. This translates into CSVPGWGGGYTF. The whole variable domain, filled in from reference TRBV29-1 and TRBJ1-2, reads SAVISQKPSRDICQRGTSLTIQCQVDSQVTMMFWYRQQPGQSLTLIATANQGSEATYESGFVIDKFPISRPNLTFSTLTVSNMSPEDSSIYLCSVPGWGGGYTFGSGTRLTVV.